The 3 T cell receptor beta chains below come from one sample, sequenced in a study of neoadjuvant anti-PD-1 for oral cavity cancer. Some clones are missing from TCRdb's copy, which holds only in-frame ones; the method was immunoSEQ multiplex PCR. This table holds about 14,000 clones, around two thirds found once. This sample comprised PBMCs, obtained before nivolumab (anti-PD-1) treatment. The receptors were gathered from a person between 35 and 79 years old with oral cavity squamous cell carcinoma.

The CDR3 DNA follows: TGTGCCAGCAGCTTATCGGGAGCAGAGACCCAGTACTTC. Residues: CASSLSGAETQYF. The J gene is TRBJ2-5, the V gene TRBV7-3, with D perhaps TRBD2 (6 bases). The germline V gene has CDR1 SGHTA and CDR2 FQGTGA. V was clipped by 2 bases and J by 4 bases, with 8 bases between them. The CDR3 spans 13 residues.

This chain connects TRBV7-2 to TRBJ2-1, with D uncertain. The V gene's germline CDR1 is SGHTA and CDR2 FQGNSA. The CDR3 contains 12 residues. Trimming stripped 5 bases from V and 6 bases from J, with 8 bases between. CDR3 nucleotide sequence: TGTGCCAGCAGCCAAACCAGCAATGAGCAGTTCTTC. This gives the protein CASSQTSNEQFF.

This clone has only a few counts. Here the CDR3 reads CASSLERDVGNTIYF. The CDR3 nucleotides are TGTGCCAGCAGCTTGGAACGTGACGTCGGAAACACCATATATTTT. J is TRBJ1-3 and V is TRBV5-8; D unclear. V lost 0 bases and J lost 4, with 11 bases in between. The CDR3 length is 15 residues. Germline lookup yields CDR1 SGHTS and CDR2 YDEGEE.